This TCR beta chain was identified in a study of blood T cell repertoires in COVID-19. Study summary: The analysed material was cDNA or gDNA that came from T cells, B-cell-depleted T cells, or PBMCs.

Recruits, aged about 18 to 95 years, lived in 24 US areas. Participants had their cohort set by participant-reported clinical history. Some clones are missing from TCRdb's copy, which holds only in-frame ones; the method was immunoSEQ multiplex PCR. The sample yields about 130,000 clones, 65% to 90% seen once. The V and J ends lost 1 base and 0 bases respectively, with 5 bases between them. In germline, CDR1 is SGHNT, CDR2 YYREEE (reference sequence). The CDR3 loop spans 15 amino acids. The sequencing sample was made of PBMCs or T cells enriched from blood (not recorded which). The chain uses TRBV5-4 and TRBJ2-6; D is uncertain. The clonotype comes from a woman in her 50s who had recovered from COVID-19. CDR3: CASSLPGSGANVLTF. The DNA for the CDR3 is TGTGCCAGCAGCTTGCCAGGCTCTGGGGCCAACGTCCTGACTTTC.